The subject of this entry is one T cell receptor (beta chain). Its antigen remains unknown. Primers: 60 Vbeta forward and 13 Jbeta reverse. Clones were read by immunoSEQ multiplex PCR, and TCRdb kept only the in-frame ones, dropping some. The table includes about 230,000 clones, around 80% detected once. The data are from a study of cytomegalovirus exposure and HLA in healthy donors. Study outcomes and limitations: TRBV6-2, TRBV6-3 and other indistinguishable V segments were excluded.

V lost 2 bases to trimming and J lost 3 bases; unmatched junction nucleotides: 3. The CDR3 has 15 residues. Germline V CDR1 and CDR2: SGHRS, YFSETQ. Sample: PBMCs. The chain uses TRBV5-1 and TRBJ2-7, with 12 bases that match TRBD2. The clonotype comes from a woman between 55 and 75 years old in good health and CMV-seropositive. CDR3: CASSFRTSGIYEQYF. Here the CDR3 DNA reads TGCGCCAGCAGCTTCAGGACTAGCGGGATCTACGAGCAGTACTTC.